What follows are 9 T cell receptor beta chains derived from one specimen sequenced in a study of early T cells in non-severe SARS-CoV-2 infection. TCRdb ran MiXCR on the 5' RACE reads and lists one entry per CDR3 protein. The sample has fewer than 100,000 distinct CDR3 sequences, less than 20% seen once. Sequencing was done on a sample of whole blood. All receptors come from an adult who was a healthcare worker with PCR-confirmed SARS-CoV-2 infection or an uninfected control (not recorded which).

V usage is TRBV10-3 and J usage is TRBJ2-5, with 12 bases that match TRBD1. The CDR3 runs to 15 residues. From germline, CDR1 is ENHRY and CDR2 SYGVKD. J lost 3 bases, V lost 6 bases, and 5 bases had no gene match. CDR3 sequence: CAISGTGGLKETQYF. CDR3 DNA: TGTGCCATCAGCGGGACAGGGGGCTTGAAAGAGACCCAGTACTTC.

This clonotype was counted between two and nine times. The CDR3: CSFRDSTSGQYF. Written as DNA, the CDR3 is TGCAGCTTCCGGGACAGCACCTCTGGGCAGTACTTC. The rearrangement uses TRBV29-1 and TRBJ2-7; 7 positions match TRBD1. With V trimmed by 8 bases and J by 9 bases, 13 bases remained unmatched. The CDR3 is 12 residues long. Germline V gene sequence: CDR1 SQVTM, CDR2 ANQGSEA.

The CDR3 DNA is TGTGCCAGCAGTTTAGCAGGCAGGGCTGGGGCCAACGTCCTGACTTTC. Amino acid sequence: CASSLAGRAGANVLTF. The V call is TRBV12-3 or TRBV12-4, the J call TRBJ2-6; a possible D gene is TRBD1 (5 bases). The CDR3 runs 16 residues. Trimming removed 0 bases at V and 2 bases at J, with 8 bases between.

The V gene is TRBV7-9, the J gene TRBJ1-1, with D hard to call. Germline CDR1 and CDR2: SEHNR and FQNEAQ (reference sequence). Trimming shortened V by 5 bases and J by 5 bases, and 9 bases separated the two germline ends. The CDR3 extends over 12 amino acids. CDR3 residues: CASSRGSTEAFF. DNA for the CDR3: TGTGCCAGCAGCCGCGGGTCGACTGAAGCTTTCTTT.

V gene TRBV20-1 combines with J gene TRBJ2-1; D possibly corresponds to TRBD2 (5 bases). Trimming pared 0 bases from V and 12 bases from J, leaving 18 bases between. The CDR3 length is 14 residues. Looked up from germline, CDR1 is DFQATT and CDR2 is SNEGSKA (reference sequence). The CDR3 here is CSARDRSFHGGQFF. The CDR3 coding sequence is TGCAGTGCTAGAGATCGGAGTTTTCACGGAGGGCAGTTCTTC.

The V call is TRBV12-3 or TRBV12-4, the J call TRBJ1-1; D gene uncertain. The CDR3 contains 16 residues. V lost 5 bases to trimming and J lost 1 base, with 17 bases between them. The CDR3 DNA sequence: TGTGCCAGCAGTCCGACCTATAGCCTCACGAACACTGAAGCTTTCTTT. Encoded protein: CASSPTYSLTNTEAFF.

Written as DNA, the CDR3 is TGCGCCAGCAGCTTGTTTCTGGGAGCACAAGAGACCCAGTACTTC. This gives the protein CASSLFLGAQETQYF. This chain uses TRBV5-1 with TRBJ2-5; D might be TRBD2 (5 bases). The CDR3 contains 15 residues. The germline V and J ends were trimmed by 1 base and 2 bases, with 12 bases remaining between them. The V gene's germline CDR1 is SGHRS and CDR2 YFSETQ.

The V call is TRBV10-3, the J call TRBJ2-2; tentative D call: TRBD1 (5 bases). V was clipped by 2 bases and J by 5 bases, with 12 bases between them. From germline, CDR1 is ENHRY and CDR2 SYGVKD. CDR3 size: 15 residues. The CDR3 is CAISEPTDMTGELFF. The CDR3 region has the DNA TGTGCCATCAGTGAGCCGACAGACATGACCGGGGAGCTGTTTTTT.

The chain links TRBV19 to TRBJ2-1; 10 bases map to TRBD2. The germline gives CDR1 LNHDA, CDR2 SQIVND (reference sequence). Trimming cost V 2 bases and J 7 bases; bases outside gene matches: 17. This CDR3 has 19 amino acids. The CDR3 reads CASSIRTVIAGGWVNEQFF. DNA of the CDR3: TGTGCCAGTAGTATAAGGACAGTAATAGCGGGAGGATGGGTAAATGAGCAGTTCTTC.